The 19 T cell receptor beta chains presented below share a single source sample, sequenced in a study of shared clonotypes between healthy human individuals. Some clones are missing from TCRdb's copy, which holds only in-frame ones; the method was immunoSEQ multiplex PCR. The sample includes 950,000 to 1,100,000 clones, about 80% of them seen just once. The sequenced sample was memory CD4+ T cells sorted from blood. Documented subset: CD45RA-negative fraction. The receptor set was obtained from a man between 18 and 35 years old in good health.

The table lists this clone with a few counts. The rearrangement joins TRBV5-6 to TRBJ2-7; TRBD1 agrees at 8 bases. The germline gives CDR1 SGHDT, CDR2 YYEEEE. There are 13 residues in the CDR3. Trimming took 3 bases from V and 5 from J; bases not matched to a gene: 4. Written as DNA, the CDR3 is TGTGCCAGCAGCTGGATACAGGGGGACGAGCAGTACTTC. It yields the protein CASSWIQGDEQYF. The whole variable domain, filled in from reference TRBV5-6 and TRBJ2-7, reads DAGVTQSPTHLIKTRGQQVTLRCSPKSGHDTVSWYQQALGQGPQFIFQYYEEEERQRGNFPDRFSGHQFPNYSSELNVNALLLGDSALYLCASSWIQGDEQYFGPGTRLTVT.

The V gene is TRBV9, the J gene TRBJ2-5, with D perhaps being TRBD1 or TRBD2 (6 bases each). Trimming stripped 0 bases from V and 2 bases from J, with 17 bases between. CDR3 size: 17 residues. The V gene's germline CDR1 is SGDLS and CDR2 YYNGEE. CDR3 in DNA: TGTGCCAGCAGCGTAGCTCTAGGGGGGAGTGGGCAAGAGACCCAGTACTTC. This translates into CASSVALGGSGQETQYF.

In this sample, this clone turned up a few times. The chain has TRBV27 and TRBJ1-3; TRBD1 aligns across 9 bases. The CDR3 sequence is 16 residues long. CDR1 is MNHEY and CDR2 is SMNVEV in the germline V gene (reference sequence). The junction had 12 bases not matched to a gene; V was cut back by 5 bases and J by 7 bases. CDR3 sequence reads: CASSPSWDRVGNTIYF. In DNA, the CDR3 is TGTGCCAGCAGTCCTAGTTGGGACAGGGTTGGGAACACCATATATTTT.

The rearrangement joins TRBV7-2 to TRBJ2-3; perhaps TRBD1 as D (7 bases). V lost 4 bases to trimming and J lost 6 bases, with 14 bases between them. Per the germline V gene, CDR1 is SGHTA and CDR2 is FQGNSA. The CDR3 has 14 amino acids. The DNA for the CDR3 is TGTGCCAGCAGCTCAGGACTACAGGGGGATACGCAGTATTTT. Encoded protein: CASSSGLQGDTQYF.

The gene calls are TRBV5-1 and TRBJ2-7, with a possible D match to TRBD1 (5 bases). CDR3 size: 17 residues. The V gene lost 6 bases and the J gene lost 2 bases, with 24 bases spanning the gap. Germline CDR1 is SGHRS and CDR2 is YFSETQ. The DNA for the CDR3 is TGCGCCAGCACCCCAGATCCACTCAGGCAGGGTACCTACGAGCAGTACTTC. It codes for CASTPDPLRQGTYEQYF.

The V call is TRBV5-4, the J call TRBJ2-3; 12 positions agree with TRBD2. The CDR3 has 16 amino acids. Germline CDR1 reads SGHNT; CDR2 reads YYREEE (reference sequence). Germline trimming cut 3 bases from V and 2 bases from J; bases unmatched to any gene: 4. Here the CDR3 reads CASSSLAGGTTDTQYF. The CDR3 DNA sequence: TGTGCCAGCAGCTCGCTAGCGGGGGGGACCACAGATACGCAGTATTTT.

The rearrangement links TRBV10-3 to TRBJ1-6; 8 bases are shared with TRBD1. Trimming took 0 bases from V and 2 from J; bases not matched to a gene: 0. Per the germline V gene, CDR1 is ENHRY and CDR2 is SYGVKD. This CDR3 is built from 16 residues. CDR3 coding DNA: TGTGCCATCAGTGAGTCGACAGGGGCCTATAATTCACCCCTCCACTTT. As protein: CAISESTGAYNSPLHF.

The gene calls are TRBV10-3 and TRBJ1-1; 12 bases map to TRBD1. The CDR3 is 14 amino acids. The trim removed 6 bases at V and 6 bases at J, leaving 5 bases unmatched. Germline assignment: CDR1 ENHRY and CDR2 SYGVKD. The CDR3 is CAIRPGQGASEAFF. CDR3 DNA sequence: TGTGCCATCAGGCCGGGACAGGGGGCTTCTGAAGCTTTCTTT.

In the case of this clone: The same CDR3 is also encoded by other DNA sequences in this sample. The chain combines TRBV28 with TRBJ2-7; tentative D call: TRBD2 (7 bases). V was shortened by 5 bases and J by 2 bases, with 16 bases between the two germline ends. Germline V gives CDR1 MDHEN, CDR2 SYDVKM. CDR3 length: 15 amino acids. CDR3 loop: CASSGGRGATYEQYF. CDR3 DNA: TGTGCCAGCAGTGGGGGTCGGGGGGCAACCTACGAGCAGTACTTC.

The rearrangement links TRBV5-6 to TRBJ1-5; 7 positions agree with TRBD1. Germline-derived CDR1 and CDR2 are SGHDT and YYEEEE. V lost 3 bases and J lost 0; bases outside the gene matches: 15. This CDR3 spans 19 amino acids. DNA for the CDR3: TGTGCCAGCAGCTATCTCGGGGCAGGGGGAACCTTTAGCAATCAGCCCCAGCATTTT. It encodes CASSYLGAGGTFSNQPQHF.

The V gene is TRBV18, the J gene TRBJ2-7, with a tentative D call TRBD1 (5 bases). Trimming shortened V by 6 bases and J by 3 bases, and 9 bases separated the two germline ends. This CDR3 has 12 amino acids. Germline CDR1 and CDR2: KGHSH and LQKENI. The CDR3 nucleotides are TGTGCCAGCTCGCGTGACAGCTACGAGCAGTACTTC. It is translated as CASSRDSYEQYF. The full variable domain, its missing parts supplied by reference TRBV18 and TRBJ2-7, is NAGVMQNPRHLVRRRGQEARLRCSPMKGHSHVYWYRQLPEEGLKFMVYLQKENIIDESGMPKERFSAEFPKEGPSILRIQQVVRGDSAAYFCASSRDSYEQYFGPGTRLTVT.

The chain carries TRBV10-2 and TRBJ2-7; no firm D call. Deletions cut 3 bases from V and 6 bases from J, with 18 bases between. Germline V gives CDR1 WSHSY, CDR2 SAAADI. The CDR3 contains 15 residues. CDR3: CASSERSLGKGEQYF. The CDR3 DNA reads TGCGCCAGCAGTGAACGATCCCTGGGGAAAGGCGAGCAGTACTTC.

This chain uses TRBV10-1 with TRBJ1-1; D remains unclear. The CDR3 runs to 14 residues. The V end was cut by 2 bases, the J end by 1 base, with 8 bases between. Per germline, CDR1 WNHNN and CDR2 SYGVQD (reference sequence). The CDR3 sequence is CASSETGRNTEAFF. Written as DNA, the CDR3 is TGCGCCAGCAGTGAGACCGGGAGGAACACTGAAGCTTTCTTT.

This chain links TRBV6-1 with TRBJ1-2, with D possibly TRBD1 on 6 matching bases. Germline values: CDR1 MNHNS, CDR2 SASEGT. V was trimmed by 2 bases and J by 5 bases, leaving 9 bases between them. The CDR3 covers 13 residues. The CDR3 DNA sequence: TGTGCCAGCAGTGAATTAGGGGGGTATGGCTACACCTTC. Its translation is CASSELGGYGYTF.

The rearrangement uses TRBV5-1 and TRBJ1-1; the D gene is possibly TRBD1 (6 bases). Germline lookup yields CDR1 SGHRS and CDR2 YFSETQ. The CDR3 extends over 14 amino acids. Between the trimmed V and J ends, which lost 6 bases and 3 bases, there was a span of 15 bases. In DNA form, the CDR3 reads TGCGCCAGCACTCCCAACAGGGCGGACACTGAAGCTTTCTTT. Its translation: CASTPNRADTEAFF.

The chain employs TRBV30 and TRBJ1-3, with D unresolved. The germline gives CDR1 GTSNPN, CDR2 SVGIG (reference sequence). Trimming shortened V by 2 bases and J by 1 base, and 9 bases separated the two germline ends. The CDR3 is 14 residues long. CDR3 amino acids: CAWSLGGSGNTIYF. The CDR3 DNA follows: TGTGCCTGGAGTTTAGGAGGGTCTGGAAACACCATATATTTT.

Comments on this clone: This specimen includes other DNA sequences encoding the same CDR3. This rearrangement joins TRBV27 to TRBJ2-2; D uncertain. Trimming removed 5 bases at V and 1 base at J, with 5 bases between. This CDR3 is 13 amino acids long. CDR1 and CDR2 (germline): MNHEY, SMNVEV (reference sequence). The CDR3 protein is CASSPGNTGELFF. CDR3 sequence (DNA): TGTGCCAGCAGTCCGGGGAACACCGGGGAGCTGTTTTTT.

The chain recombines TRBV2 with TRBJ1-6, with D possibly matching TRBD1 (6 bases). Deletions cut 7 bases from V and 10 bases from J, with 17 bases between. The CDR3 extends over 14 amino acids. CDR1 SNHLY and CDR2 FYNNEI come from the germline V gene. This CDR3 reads CASTPAGGVSPLHF. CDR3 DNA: TGTGCCAGCACCCCGGCGGGGGGCGTCTCACCCCTCCACTTT. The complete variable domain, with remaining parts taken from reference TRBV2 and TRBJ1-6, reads EPEVTQTPSHQVTQMGQEVILRCVPISNHLYFYWYRQILGQKVEFLVSFYNNEISEKSEIFDDQFSVERPDGSNFTLKIRSTKLEDSAMYFCASTPAGGVSPLHFGNGTRLTVT.

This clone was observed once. The CDR3 here is CASSLRDATYEQYF. The CDR3 region has the DNA TGTGCCAGCAGCCTCCGGGACGCAACCTACGAGCAGTACTTC. The rearrangement joins TRBV5-4 to TRBJ2-7; D may match TRBD1 or TRBD2 (5 bases each). CDR1 is SGHNT, CDR2 YYREEE, per germline (reference sequence). The CDR3 totals 14 residues. Deletions cut 4 bases from V and 2 bases from J, with 13 bases between.